The 26 T cell receptor beta chains below all came from one sample that was sequenced in a study of blood T cell repertoires in COVID-19. Produced via immunoSEQ multiplex PCR; TCRdb's table is partial and in-frame only. In the table there are some 300,000 clones, around 84% of which are singletons. Sequencing was performed on peripheral blood. The receptors were sampled from a man between 65 and 80 years old with acute or convalescent COVID-19.

The rearrangement uses TRBV7-3 and TRBJ1-1; no reliable D call. Trimming removed 2 bases from V and 0 bases from J, with 7 bases in between. The CDR3 runs to 14 residues. Germline V gene lookup returns CDR1 SGHTA and CDR2 FQGTGA. The CDR3 protein is CASSLYSMNTEAFF. In DNA form, the CDR3 reads TGTGCCAGCAGCTTATACAGCATGAACACTGAAGCTTTCTTT.

The CDR3 reads CASSKDRGPSYNSPLHF. The CDR3 coding sequence is TGTGCCAGCAGTAAGGACAGGGGGCCATCCTATAATTCACCCCTCCACTTT. This chain connects TRBV6-2 or TRBV6-3 to TRBJ1-6, with 11 bases matching TRBD1. Per the germline V gene, CDR1 is MNHEY and CDR2 is SVGEGT. After removal of 5 bases from V and 1 base from J, the junction contained 4 bases not matched to a gene. The CDR3 consists of 17 residues.

In DNA, the CDR3 is TGTGCCAGCAGCCCAGGGGGGAGAGGCTACACCTTC. It is translated as CASSPGGRGYTF. The chain employs TRBV7-2 and TRBJ1-2; TRBD1 matches 7 bases. J was trimmed by 8 bases and V by 5 bases; bases with no gene match: 5. Germline CDR1 SGHTA, CDR2 FQGNSA. This CDR3 has 12 amino acids.

The genes are TRBV13 and TRBJ2-4, with D possibly matching TRBD2 (7 bases). CDR1 and CDR2 from the germline V gene are PRHDT and FYEKMQ (reference sequence). V was shortened by 6 bases and J by 1 base, with 22 bases between the two germline ends. This CDR3 spans 18 amino acids. CDR3 bases: TGTGCCAGCAGTTTGTTGAGCGGGACAATCGGGGCCAAAAACATTCAGTACTTC. It specifies CASSLLSGTIGAKNIQYF.

The chain carries TRBV3-1 (or the pseudogene TRBV3-2) and TRBJ1-2; TRBD1 matches at 8 bases. The V gene's germline CDR1 is LGHDT and CDR2 YNNKEL (reference sequence). The CDR3 sequence is 12 residues long. CDR3 DNA: TGTCAGCAAGAGGACAGGGTTGATGGCTACACCTTC. It translates to CQQEDRVDGYTF.

The chain employs TRBV30 and TRBJ2-2; 7 bases agree with TRBD1. V trimming: 6 bases; J trimming: 0 bases; junction bases outside the gene matches: 7. The CDR3 totals 15 residues. Germline-derived CDR1 and CDR2 are GTSNPN and SVGIG (reference sequence). This CDR3 is CACRQGPSNTGELFF. In DNA, the CDR3 is TGTGCCTGCCGACAGGGACCTTCGAACACCGGGGAGCTGTTTTTT. Full variable domain (outside the CDR3, taken from reference TRBV30 and TRBJ2-2): SQTIHQWPATLVQPVGSPLSLECTVEGTSNPNLYWYRQAAGRGLQLLFYSVGIGQISSEVPQNLSASRPQDRQFILSSKKLLLSDSGFYLCACRQGPSNTGELFFGEGSRLTVL.

This sequence joins TRBV5-1 and TRBJ2-1; TRBD1 matches at 11 bases. Germline assignment: CDR1 SGHRS and CDR2 YFSETQ. V was pared by 2 bases and J by 7 bases, with 2 bases of the junction left unmatched. The CDR3 spans 14 residues. The CDR3 DNA follows: TGCGCCAGCAGCTTCGGGACAGGGGGTAATGAGCAGTTCTTC. This gives the protein CASSFGTGGNEQFF.

The CDR3 sequence is CASSTVGGVTDTQYF. DNA for the CDR3: TGTGCCAGTAGTACGGTGGGGGGGGTCACAGATACGCAGTATTTT. The chain joins TRBV19 to TRBJ2-3; 7 bases agree with TRBD2. Germline V gene lookup returns CDR1 LNHDA and CDR2 SQIVND (reference sequence). Trimming at V came to 4 bases and at J to 2 bases, leaving 6 bases not matched to a gene. This CDR3 is 15 amino acids long. Drawing the rest from reference TRBV19 and TRBJ2-3, the complete variable domain is DGGITQSPKYLFRKEGQNVTLSCEQNLNHDAMYWYRQDPGQGLRLIYYSQIVNDFQKGDIAEGYSVSREKKESFPLTVTSAQKNPTAFYLCASSTVGGVTDTQYFGPGTRLTVL.

The chain combines TRBV5-1 with TRBJ2-3; a weak D match, TRBD1 (6 bases). The V and J ends lost 1 base and 0 bases respectively, with 9 bases between them. Per germline, CDR1 SGHRS and CDR2 YFSETQ. CDR3 length: 15 amino acids. For the CDR3, the DNA is TGCGCCAGCAGCTTGTGGGGACAAAGCACAGATACGCAGTATTTT. Translated, it gives CASSLWGQSTDTQYF.

This clone was counted at least ten times. V is TRBV2 and J is TRBJ2-5, with D maybe TRBD2 (5 bases). Trimming took 8 bases from V and 4 from J, leaving 20 bases between them. The CDR3 totals 15 residues. Germline CDR1 and CDR2: SNHLY and FYNNEI. The CDR3 protein is CASSNDRGWGETQYF. In DNA form, the CDR3 reads TGTGCCAGCTCGAATGATAGAGGGTGGGGAGAGACCCAGTACTTC.

This sequence joins TRBV6-6 and TRBJ1-5; TRBD1 might be the D (6 bases). CDR1 and CDR2 (germline): MNHNY, SVGAGI (reference sequence). With 5 bases removed from V and 4 bases from J, the gap between germline ends came to 12 bases. The CDR3 extends over 14 amino acids. In DNA, the CDR3 is TGTGCCAGCAGTAAACAGGGTGGGAATCAGCCCCAGCATTTT. Translating gives CASSKQGGNQPQHF.

This chain connects TRBV5-4 to TRBJ2-6; D is uncertain. Deletions cut 4 bases from V and 0 bases from J, with 17 bases between. CDR1 and CDR2 (germline): SGHNT, YYREEE (reference sequence). The CDR3 length is 18 residues. CDR3 nucleotide sequence: TGTGCCAGCAGCCTTGGAGTATTGGTCACCTCTGGGGCCAACGTCCTGACTTTC. Amino acids: CASSLGVLVTSGANVLTF.

The chain uses TRBV7-9 and TRBJ2-3; 7 nucleotides line up with TRBD2. CDR1 and CDR2 (germline): SEHNR, FQNEAQ (reference sequence). The V segment lost 7 bases and the J segment 4 bases; nucleotides outside the gene matches: 11. This CDR3 has 15 residues. The CDR3 reads CASTTPAGLADTQYF. Here the CDR3 DNA reads TGTGCCAGCACAACCCCAGCGGGACTCGCAGATACGCAGTATTTT.

CDR3 nucleotide sequence: TGTGCCAGCAGCGACCCTAGCGGGACCCTTTACAATGAGCAGTTCTTC. Protein sequence: CASSDPSGTLYNEQFF. J is TRBJ2-1 and V is TRBV7-9; 9 positions agree with TRBD2. Germline CDR1 SEHNR, CDR2 FQNEAQ (reference sequence). J was trimmed by 4 bases and V by 5 bases; bases with no gene match: 9. This CDR3 is built from 16 residues.

This clone came up once. J is TRBJ1-1 and V is TRBV5-1; unclear D gene. Germline V gives CDR1 SGHRS, CDR2 YFSETQ. V was trimmed by 4 bases and J by 1 base, leaving 8 bases between them. This CDR3 comprises 13 residues. The CDR3 region is CASSRSENTEAFF. The CDR3, as DNA: TGCGCCAGCAGCCGCTCAGAGAACACTGAAGCTTTCTTT.

The J gene is TRBJ1-5, the V gene TRBV27, with no clear D. The V end was cut by 1 base, the J end by 7 bases, with 8 bases between. This CDR3 comprises 13 residues. CDR1 and CDR2 from the germline V gene are MNHEY and SMNVEV (reference sequence). CDR3 nucleotides: TGTGCCAGCAGTTTATTCTCCGGGCAGCCCCAGCATTTT. Residues: CASSLFSGQPQHF.

V is TRBV4-3 and J is TRBJ2-1, with D maybe TRBD2 (5 bases). The length of the CDR3 is 17 residues. V was cut by 2 bases and J by 4 bases, with 18 bases left in between. Germline V gene data show CDR1 as LGHNA and CDR2 as YSLEER. Here the CDR3 reads CASSQLPSVAIYNEQFF. The CDR3 bases are TGCGCCAGCAGCCAACTCCCATCGGTAGCGATATACAATGAGCAGTTCTTC.

This clone was counted only a few times. The chain is built from TRBV27 and TRBJ1-1; 7 bases are a match to TRBD1. V was clipped by 6 bases and J by 6 bases; unmatched bases: 10. Germline V gene lookup returns CDR1 MNHEY and CDR2 SMNVEV (reference sequence). The CDR3 has 14 amino acids. The CDR3 DNA reads TGTGCCAGCAGGACCTCAAACAGGGGTCCTGAAGCTTTCTTT. Encoded protein: CASRTSNRGPEAFF.

J is TRBJ1-1 and V is TRBV19, with D unclear. The V end was cut by 2 bases, the J end by 7 bases, with 11 bases between. CDR1 and CDR2 (germline): LNHDA, SQIVND (reference sequence). The CDR3 contains 13 residues. This CDR3 is CASSINGVNEAFF. The CDR3 DNA sequence: TGTGCCAGTAGTATAAACGGAGTGAATGAAGCTTTCTTT.

This chain links TRBV24-1 with TRBJ2-7, with D perhaps matching TRBD1 (6 bases). Germline V CDR1 and CDR2: KGHDR, SFDVKD. The CDR3 totals 14 residues. V was clipped by 9 bases and J by 0 bases, with 14 bases between them. The CDR3 here is CATAPTGSSYEQYF. The CDR3 DNA reads as TGTGCCACCGCCCCGACAGGATCCTCCTACGAGCAGTACTTC.

This chain uses TRBV25-1 with TRBJ1-5; D perhaps matches TRBD1 (5 bases). This CDR3 region has 13 residues. From germline, CDR1 is MGHDK and CDR2 SYGVNS. Trimming stripped 8 bases from V and 7 bases from J, with 15 bases between. CDR3 amino acids: CASGGVEGQPQHF. The CDR3 bases are TGTGCCAGCGGGGGGGTAGAGGGACAGCCCCAGCATTTT.

V gene TRBV19 combines with J gene TRBJ1-5; no definite D call. In germline, CDR1 is LNHDA, CDR2 SQIVND (reference sequence). The length of the CDR3 is 14 residues. Deletions cut 4 bases from V and 2 bases from J, with 9 bases between. CDR3 in amino acids: CASSNSFGNQPQHF. The CDR3, as DNA: TGTGCCAGTAGTAATTCGTTTGGCAATCAGCCCCAGCATTTT.

The chain uses TRBV4-1 and TRBJ2-3; 10 positions match TRBD2. Per germline, CDR1 MGHRA and CDR2 YSYEKL. The CDR3 contains 17 residues. V dropped 4 bases and J dropped 4; count of bases not matched to a gene: 11. The CDR3 bases are TGCGCCAGCAGCCCAAACATGGCTAGCGGGAGCCCAGATACGCAGTATTTT. Translated, it gives CASSPNMASGSPDTQYF.

V is TRBV4-2 and J is TRBJ2-4; 7 bases agree with TRBD1. In germline, CDR1 is LGHNA, CDR2 YNFKEQ. The CDR3 consists of 12 residues. The V segment lost 5 bases and the J segment 11 bases; nucleotides outside the gene matches: 6. This chain's CDR3 is CASSAPGGVQYF. The CDR3 DNA follows: TGTGCCAGCAGCGCGCCAGGGGGAGTTCAGTACTTC.

The rearrangement links TRBV4-1 to TRBJ2-5; 7 bases agree with TRBD1. V gave up 4 bases and J gave up 7 bases; unmatched junction bases: 9. The CDR3 spans 14 residues. The germline CDR1 and CDR2 sequences are MGHRA and YSYEKL. The CDR3 coding sequence is TGCGCCAGCAGCCGCAACCGGGACAGTGCGACCCAGTACTTC. It encodes CASSRNRDSATQYF.

The chain carries TRBV6-2 or TRBV6-3 and TRBJ1-5; TRBD1 aligns across 7 bases. Trimming at V came to 4 bases and at J to 7 bases, leaving 4 bases not matched to a gene. In germline, CDR1 is MNHEY, CDR2 SVGEGT. The CDR3 consists of 13 residues. The CDR3 loop reads CASSFTGEQPQHF. The CDR3 nucleotides are TGTGCCAGCAGTTTTACAGGGGAACAGCCCCAGCATTTT.